These T cell receptor beta chains were read from a single sample in a study of blood T cells in healthy people across ages. A single record per CDR3 protein comes from TCRdb applying MiXCR to the 5' RACE reads. The profile covers 1,500,000 or so distinct CDR3 sequences, with 40% to 45% appearing a single time and around 4% taken by the ten largest. Sequencing input: blood. Source of these receptors: a woman aged 18-35 years in good health. The CDR3 runs from the conserved cysteine through the conserved F or W.

J gene: TRBJ1-1
V gene: TRBV7-3
CDR3 length: 14
CDR3 protein: CASSSDSKGTEAFF

J gene: TRBJ2-2
V gene: TRBV7-2
CDR3 length: 16
CDR3 protein: CASSKQGGVYTGELFF

J gene: .
V gene: TRBV3-1
CDR3 length: 14
CDR3 protein: CASSRAGLENEQYF

J gene: TRBJ1-1
V gene: TRBV7-3
CDR3 length: 16
CDR3 protein: CASSLTPAGGDTEAFF

J gene: TRBJ2-1
V gene: TRBV20-1
CDR3 length: 18
CDR3 protein: CSARDPGPNWGTYNEQFF

J gene: TRBJ2-5
V gene: TRBV7-9
CDR3 length: 15
CDR3 protein: CASRSNSRFQETQYF

J gene: TRBJ1-4
V gene: TRBV4-3
CDR3 length: 14
CDR3 protein: CASSQGAAVEKLFF

J gene: TRBJ1-4
V gene: TRBV20-1
CDR3 length: 15
CDR3 protein: CSAVHHGGKYEKLFF

J gene: TRBJ2-1
V gene: TRBV6-6
CDR3 length: 16
CDR3 protein: CASSSLLAGGHNEQFF

J gene: TRBJ2-7
V gene: TRBV27
CDR3 length: 16
CDR3 protein: CASSLEWGDTSYEQYF

J gene: TRBJ2-3
V gene: TRBV20-1
CDR3 length: 15
CDR3 protein: CSASSRGRGTDAQYF

J gene: TRBJ2-1
V gene: TRBV20-1
CDR3 length: 14
CDR3 protein: CSANRDSAYNEQFF

J gene: TRBJ2-3
V gene: TRBV15
CDR3 length: 15
CDR3 protein: CATSREGLRTDTQYF

J gene: TRBJ2-3
V gene: TRBV5-1
CDR3 length: 15
CDR3 protein: CASSLVRDHADTQYF

J gene: TRBJ2-2
V gene: TRBV5-1
CDR3 length: 16
CDR3 protein: CASSPGNRGPHRELFF

J gene: .
V gene: TRBV20-1
CDR3 length: 14
CDR3 protein: CSAQRGQGYNEQYF

J gene: TRBJ2-3
V gene: TRBV3-1
CDR3 length: 15
CDR3 protein: CASSQLARTTDTQYF

J gene: TRBJ2-2
V gene: TRBV27
CDR3 length: 11
CDR3 protein: CASGLGGELFF